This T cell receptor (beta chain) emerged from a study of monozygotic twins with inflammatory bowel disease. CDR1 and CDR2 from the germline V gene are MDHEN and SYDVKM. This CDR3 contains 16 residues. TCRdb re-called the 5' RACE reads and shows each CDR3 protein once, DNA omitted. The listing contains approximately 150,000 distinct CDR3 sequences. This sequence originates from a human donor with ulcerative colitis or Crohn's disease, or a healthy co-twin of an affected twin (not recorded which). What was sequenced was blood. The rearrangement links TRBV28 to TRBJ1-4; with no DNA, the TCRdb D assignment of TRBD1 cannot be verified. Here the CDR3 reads CASRTDRGRYNEKLFF.